The 2 T cell receptor beta chains below come from one sample, sequenced in a study of human thymus T cells. The thymus was resected at corrective cardiac surgery. Here immunoSEQ multiplex PCR was the method, and the copy in TCRdb shows in-frame clones only, minus some. The sample lists some 130,000 clones; around 94% were seen once. The sample taken for sequencing was thymus tissue. The receptor set was obtained from a boy in the first two years of life with a congenital heart defect but otherwise immunologically healthy.

CDR3 in DNA: TGTGCCAGCAGCTTTACTAGCGTGGGCACCGGGGAGCTGTTTTTT. The encoded protein is CASSFTSVGTGELFF. This chain links TRBV9 with TRBJ2-2; 7 nucleotides match TRBD2. This CDR3 is 15 amino acids long. The J segment lost 4 bases and the V segment lost 4 bases, leaving 7 bases of the junction unmatched. CDR1 SGDLS and CDR2 YYNGEE come from the germline V gene. The full variable domain, rest sourced from reference TRBV9 and TRBJ2-2, is DSGVTQTPKHLITATGQRVTLRCSPRSGDLSVYWYQQSLDQGLQFLIQYYNGEERAKGNILERFSAQQFPDLHSELNLSSLELGDSALYFCASSFTSVGTGELFFGEGSRLTVL.

V and J are TRBV7-6 and TRBJ2-2; 9 positions agree with TRBD2. This CDR3 has 19 amino acids. J was trimmed by 2 bases and V by 1 base; bases with no gene match: 11. CDR1 is SGHVS, CDR2 FNYEAQ, per germline. The CDR3 region has the DNA TGTGCCAGCAGCTTAGTAATAGATAGCGGGGGCCCTAACACCGGGGAGCTGTTTTTT. It translates to CASSLVIDSGGPNTGELFF.